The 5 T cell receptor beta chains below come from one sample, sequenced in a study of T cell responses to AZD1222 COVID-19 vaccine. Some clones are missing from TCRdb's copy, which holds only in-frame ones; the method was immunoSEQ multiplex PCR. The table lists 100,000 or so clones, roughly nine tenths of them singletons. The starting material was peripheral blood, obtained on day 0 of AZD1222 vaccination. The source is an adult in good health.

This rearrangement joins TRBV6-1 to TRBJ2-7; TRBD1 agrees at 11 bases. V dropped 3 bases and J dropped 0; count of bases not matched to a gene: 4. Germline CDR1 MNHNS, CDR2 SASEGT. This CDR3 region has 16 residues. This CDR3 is CASSDRTGGFSYEQYF. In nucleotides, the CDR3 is TGTGCCAGCAGTGATCGGACAGGGGGCTTCTCCTACGAGCAGTACTTC.

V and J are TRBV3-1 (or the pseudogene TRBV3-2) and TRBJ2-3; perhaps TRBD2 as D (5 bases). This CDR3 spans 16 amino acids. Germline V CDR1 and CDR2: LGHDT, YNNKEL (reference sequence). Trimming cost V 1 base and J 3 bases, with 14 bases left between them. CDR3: CASSQGTVRRTDTQYF. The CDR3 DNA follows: TGTGCCAGCAGCCAAGGAACGGTTAGGAGGACAGATACGCAGTATTTT.

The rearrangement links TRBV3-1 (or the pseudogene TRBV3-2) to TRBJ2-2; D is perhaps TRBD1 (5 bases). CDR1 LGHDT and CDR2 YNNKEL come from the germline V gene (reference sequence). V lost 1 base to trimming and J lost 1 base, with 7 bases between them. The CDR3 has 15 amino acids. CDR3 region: CASSQGTLNTGELFF. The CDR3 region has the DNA TGTGCCAGCAGCCAAGGGACACTGAACACCGGGGAGCTGTTTTTT.

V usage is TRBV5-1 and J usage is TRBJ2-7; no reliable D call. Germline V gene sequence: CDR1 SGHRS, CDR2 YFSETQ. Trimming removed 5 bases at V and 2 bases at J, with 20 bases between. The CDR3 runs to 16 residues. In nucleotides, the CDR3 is TGCGCCAGCAGAGCTGGAGACCTAGGGCTTCCCTACGAGCAGTACTTC. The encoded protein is CASRAGDLGLPYEQYF. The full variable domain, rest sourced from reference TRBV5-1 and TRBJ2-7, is KAGVTQTPRYLIKTRGQQVTLSCSPISGHRSVSWYQQTPGQGLQFLFEYFSETQRNKGNFPGRFSGRQFSNSRSEMNVSTLELGDSALYLCASRAGDLGLPYEQYFGPGTRLTVT.

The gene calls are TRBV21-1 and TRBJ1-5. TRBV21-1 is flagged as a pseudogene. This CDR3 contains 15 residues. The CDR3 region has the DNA TGTGCCAGCAGCAAGGGAGCGTCGGGCAATCAGCCCCAGCATTTT. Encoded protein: CASSKGASGNQPQHF.